This T cell receptor (beta chain) originates from a study of CD8 T cells in ankylosing spondylitis. Germline values: CDR1 SQVTM, CDR2 ANQGSEA. The CDR3 totals 14 residues. The junction had 2 bases not matched to a gene; V was cut back by 6 bases and J by 2 bases. This clonotype came up many times. Its antigen is not known. 5'-RACE, quantitative and with molecular barcodes, yielded the TCR beta libraries. TCRdb redid the calling of the 5' RACE reads with MiXCR, one entry per CDR3 protein. Among 450,000 to 550,000 distinct CDR3 sequences listed, 5.3% were seen once. Study results and limitations: Several of the motif variants were reported before in synovial fluid and blood from reactive arthritis. Ankylosing spondylitis blood appeared to carry a characteristic TCR beta motif of several highly homologous variants.

Sequences were obtained from blood, either unsorted or a sorted T cell fraction (not recorded which). The gene calls are TRBV29-1 and TRBJ2-3; TRBD2 matches 13 bases. This sequence was found in a male donor with ankylosing spondylitis. Written as DNA, the CDR3 is TGCAGCGTAGGACTAGCGGGGGTCACAGATACGCAGTATTTT. It yields the protein CSVGLAGVTDTQYF.